Listed here are 19 T cell receptor beta chains from one sample, sequenced in a study of cytomegalovirus exposure and HLA in healthy donors. Use of 60 Vbeta and 13 Jbeta primers characterized the PCR. Generated by immunoSEQ multiplex PCR, the TCRdb table keeps only in-frame clones and is missing some. Among 80,000 to 95,000 clones listed, 70% to 80% were seen once. The specimen sequenced was PBMCs. The origin of the receptors is a woman aged 40 to 50 in good health and CMV-seropositive.

The V call is TRBV9, the J call TRBJ1-1; perhaps TRBD1 as D (5 bases). The germline V and J ends were trimmed by 1 base and 3 bases, with 13 bases remaining between them. The germline V gene has CDR1 SGDLS and CDR2 YYNGEE. The CDR3 contains 15 residues. CDR3 loop: CASSVQVSGDTEAFF. The CDR3 nucleotides are TGTGCCAGCAGCGTACAGGTATCGGGGGACACTGAAGCTTTCTTT.

The count of this clone is one. The chain is built from TRBV27 and TRBJ2-7; TRBD2 agrees at 13 bases. Germline CDR1 is MNHEY and CDR2 is SMNVEV (reference sequence). V lost 5 bases and J lost 7; bases outside the gene matches: 8. The CDR3 is 15 residues long. The CDR3 DNA sequence: TGTGCCAGCAGTCCTACTAGCGGGAGGGCGGAGGAGCAGTACTTC. This translates into CASSPTSGRAEEQYF.

CDR3 amino acids: CASSYRGFNTEAFF. The DNA of the CDR3 is TGTGCCAGCAGTTACAGGGGGTTTAACACTGAAGCTTTCTTT. The J gene is TRBJ1-1, the V gene TRBV27; 8 bases line up with TRBD1. Trimming cost V 4 bases and J 2 bases; bases outside gene matches: 3. The germline V gene encodes CDR1 MNHEY and CDR2 SMNVEV (reference sequence). The CDR3 contains 14 residues.

V is TRBV14 and J is TRBJ1-5; a possible D gene is TRBD1 (5 bases). Germline values: CDR1 SGHDN, CDR2 FVKESK. The CDR3 consists of 14 residues. Deletions cut 4 bases from V and 9 bases from J, with 16 bases between. CDR3 protein: CASSPSGALRPQHF. In DNA form, the CDR3 reads TGTGCCAGCAGCCCCTCTGGGGCACTACGGCCCCAGCATTTT.

Remarks on this clone: Other DNA sequences from this sample encode an identical CDR3 as well. V and J are TRBV29-1 and TRBJ2-6, with D possibly being TRBD2 (5 bases). The CDR3 is made up of 16 amino acids. Germline-derived CDR1 and CDR2 are SQVTM and ANQGSEA. V lost 6 bases to trimming and J lost 0 bases, with 15 bases between them. The CDR3 here is CSVLRTSLSGANVLTF. The DNA of the CDR3 is TGCAGCGTCCTGAGGACTTCTCTCTCTGGGGCCAACGTCCTGACTTTC.

The CDR3 reads CASSLGSGGANEQFF. The CDR3 bases are TGTGCCAGCAGCTTAGGCAGCGGGGGGGCCAATGAGCAGTTCTTC. The chain is built from TRBV7-3 and TRBJ2-1; 10 bases agree with TRBD2. This CDR3 is built from 15 residues. The V gene end was trimmed by 2 bases and the J gene end by 6 bases; junction bases not matched to a gene: 4. Per germline, CDR1 SGHTA and CDR2 FQGTGA.

This clone was seen only once. The rearrangement joins TRBV7-9 to TRBJ1-2, with D possibly TRBD1 on 6 matching bases. Trimming took 1 base from V and 4 from J, leaving 13 bases between them. The CDR3 consists of 15 residues. The germline gives CDR1 SEHNR, CDR2 FQNEAQ (reference sequence). CDR3 protein: CASSLVGQKSYGYTF. The CDR3 DNA follows: TGTGCCAGCAGCTTAGTCGGACAGAAGAGCTATGGCTACACCTTC.

The genes are TRBV28 and TRBJ2-7; TRBD1 aligns across 7 bases. From germline, CDR1 is MDHEN and CDR2 SYDVKM. Trimming cost V 3 bases and J 3 bases; bases outside gene matches: 8. This CDR3 is 15 amino acids long. The DNA for the CDR3 is TGTGCCAGCAGTTTCAGGGGGACGGGTGTCTACGAGCAGTACTTC. Amino acids: CASSFRGTGVYEQYF.

The chain employs TRBV10-3 and TRBJ1-2, with D possibly TRBD1 on 5 matching bases. The CDR3 contains 13 residues. The V end was cut by 2 bases, the J end by 3 bases, with 7 bases between. Germline V lookup: CDR1 ENHRY, CDR2 SYGVKD. DNA for the CDR3: TGTGCCATCAGTGAGGAGACAGACTATGGCTACACCTTC. Its translation is CAISEETDYGYTF.

This clone was seen a handful of times. The chain employs TRBV30 and TRBJ1-5; no clear D gene. Between the trimmed V and J ends, which lost 7 bases and 0 bases, there was a span of 10 bases. The CDR3 runs 13 residues. CDR1 and CDR2 from the germline V gene are GTSNPN and SVGIG (reference sequence). The CDR3 spells CAFATYSNQPQHF. CDR3 coding DNA: TGTGCCTTTGCGACATATAGCAATCAGCCCCAGCATTTT.

This clone has a handful of counts. The DNA for the CDR3 is TGTGCCTGGAGTGTAGGGGACAGGGGAGTACAGCCCCAGCATTTT. It translates to CAWSVGDRGVQPQHF. V and J are TRBV30 and TRBJ1-5; 10 positions match TRBD1. Germline loops: CDR1 GTSNPN, CDR2 SVGIG (reference sequence). This CDR3 comprises 15 residues. V lost 0 bases and J lost 7; bases outside the gene matches: 6.

The genes are TRBV2 and TRBJ2-7, with 9 bases lining up with TRBD1. Unmatched junction bases numbered 13, after V lost 6 bases and J lost 7 bases. Germline CDR1 SNHLY, CDR2 FYNNEI. The CDR3 has 15 residues. The CDR3 DNA follows: TGTGCCAGCAGGCCCCCCGACAGGGGGATTGAAGAGCAGTACTTC. Translated: CASRPPDRGIEEQYF. The full variable domain, completed using reference TRBV2 and TRBJ2-7, is EPEVTQTPSHQVTQMGQEVILRCVPISNHLYFYWYRQILGQKVEFLVSFYNNEISEKSEIFDDQFSVERPDGSNFTLKIRSTKLEDSAMYFCASRPPDRGIEEQYFGPGTRLTVT.

This rearrangement joins TRBV4-2 to TRBJ1-1; D unclear. V was pared by 1 base and J by 10 bases, with 13 bases between. CDR3 length equals 13 residues. The V gene's germline CDR1 is LGHNA and CDR2 YNFKEQ. CDR3 sequence: CASSQGSVYGAFF. The CDR3 nucleotides are TGTGCCAGCAGCCAAGGAAGCGTTTACGGAGCTTTCTTT.

The chain recombines TRBV9 with TRBJ1-5, with D uncertain. This CDR3 contains 15 residues. V was pared by 3 bases and J by 7 bases, with 17 bases between. Germline V gene data show CDR1 as SGDLS and CDR2 as YYNGEE. CDR3 sequence: CASSAEGGHGQPQHF. The CDR3 coding sequence is TGTGCCAGCAGCGCCGAGGGCGGTCACGGACAGCCCCAGCATTTT.

This clone was counted only a few times. The chain carries TRBV6-5 and TRBJ2-1; 8 nucleotides align to TRBD2. The CDR3 length is 12 residues. Trimming removed 6 bases from V and 14 bases from J; junction bases left unmatched: 9. CDR1 and CDR2 (germline): MNHEY, SVGAGI. The CDR3 here is CASSDPGTRKFF. The CDR3 nucleotides are TGTGCCAGCAGCGACCCGGGGACTAGAAAGTTCTTC.

The CDR3: CATDHSSGNTIYF. CDR3 nucleotide sequence: TGTGCCACCGATCACTCCTCTGGAAACACCATATATTTT. The chain employs TRBV5-8 and TRBJ1-3; D unresolved. Germline V gene data show CDR1 as SGHTS and CDR2 as YDEGEE. The CDR3 loop spans 13 amino acids. V dropped 9 bases and J dropped 0 bases, with 10 bases sitting between them.

This chain joins TRBV13 and TRBJ2-7, with D hard to call. V dropped 2 bases and J dropped 7 bases, with 15 bases sitting between them. This CDR3 is 14 amino acids long. Germline V lookup: CDR1 PRHDT, CDR2 FYEKMQ (reference sequence). CDR3 sequence (DNA): TGTGCCAGCAGCTTAAACTCTCTGCGTCGGGAGCAGTACTTC. Amino acids: CASSLNSLRREQYF.

This rearrangement joins TRBV7-9 to TRBJ1-2; 8 nucleotides agree with TRBD1. The CDR3 contains 16 residues. The V gene's germline CDR1 is SEHNR and CDR2 FQNEAQ (reference sequence). V shed 5 bases and J 4 bases; nucleotides not matched to a gene: 12. This CDR3 is CASSHETGAPTYGYTF. CDR3 in DNA: TGTGCCAGCAGCCATGAGACAGGGGCACCAACCTATGGCTACACCTTC. The full variable domain, with the rest looked up from reference TRBV7-9 and TRBJ1-2, is DTGVSQNPRHKITKRGQNVTFRCDPISEHNRLYWYRQTLGQGPEFLTYFQNEAQLEKSRLLSDRFSAERPKGSFSTLEIQRTEQGDSAMYLCASSHETGAPTYGYTFGSGTRLTVV.

The chain links TRBV27 to TRBJ1-1; 9 nucleotides match TRBD1. The V segment lost 5 bases and the J segment 3 bases; nucleotides outside the gene matches: 10. The CDR3 has 16 amino acids. Germline V gene sequence: CDR1 MNHEY, CDR2 SMNVEV (reference sequence). The CDR3 nucleotides are TGTGCCAGCAGTCTGACAGGGGGACCTTACTACACTGAAGCTTTCTTT. Translated, it gives CASSLTGGPYYTEAFF.